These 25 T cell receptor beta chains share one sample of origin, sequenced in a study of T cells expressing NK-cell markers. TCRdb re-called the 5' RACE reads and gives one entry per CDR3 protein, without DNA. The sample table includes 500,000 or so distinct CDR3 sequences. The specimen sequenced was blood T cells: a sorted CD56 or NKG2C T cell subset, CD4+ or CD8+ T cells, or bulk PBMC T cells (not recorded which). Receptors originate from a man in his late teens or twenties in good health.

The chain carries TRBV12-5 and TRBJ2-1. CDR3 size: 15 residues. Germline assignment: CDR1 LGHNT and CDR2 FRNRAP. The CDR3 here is CASGLVVSSYNEQFF.

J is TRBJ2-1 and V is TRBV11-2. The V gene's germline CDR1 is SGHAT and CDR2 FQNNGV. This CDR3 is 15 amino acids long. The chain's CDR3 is CASSSPVLRTDEQFF.

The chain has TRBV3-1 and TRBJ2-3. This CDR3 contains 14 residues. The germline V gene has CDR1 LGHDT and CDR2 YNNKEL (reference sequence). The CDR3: CASSQEGYTDTQYF.

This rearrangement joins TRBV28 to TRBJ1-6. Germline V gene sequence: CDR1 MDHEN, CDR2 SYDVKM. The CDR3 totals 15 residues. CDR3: CASSLQEGYNSPLHF.

The CDR3 reads CASSLEGLYNSPLHF. V usage is TRBV7-3 and J usage is TRBJ1-6. The CDR3 totals 15 residues. CDR1 and CDR2 from the germline V gene are SGHTA and FQGTGA.

The CDR3: CASSFWESGANVLTF. The rearrangement links TRBV28 to TRBJ2-6. The CDR3 covers 15 residues. Germline V lookup: CDR1 MDHEN, CDR2 SYDVKM.

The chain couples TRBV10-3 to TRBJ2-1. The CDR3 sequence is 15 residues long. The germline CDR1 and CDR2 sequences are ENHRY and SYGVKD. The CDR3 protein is CAISDLRSSYNEQFF.

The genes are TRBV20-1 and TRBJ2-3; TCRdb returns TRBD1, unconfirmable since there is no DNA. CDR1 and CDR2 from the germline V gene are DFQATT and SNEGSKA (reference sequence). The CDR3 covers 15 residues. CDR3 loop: CSARDPAGGTDTQYF.

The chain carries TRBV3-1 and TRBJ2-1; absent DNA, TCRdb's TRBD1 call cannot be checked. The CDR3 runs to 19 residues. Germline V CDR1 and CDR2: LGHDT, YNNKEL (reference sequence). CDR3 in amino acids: CASSHFVTGTKRTYNEQFF.

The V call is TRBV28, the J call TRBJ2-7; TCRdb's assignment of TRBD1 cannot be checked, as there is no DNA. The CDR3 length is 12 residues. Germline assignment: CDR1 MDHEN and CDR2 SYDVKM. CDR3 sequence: CASSFGTEPWYF.

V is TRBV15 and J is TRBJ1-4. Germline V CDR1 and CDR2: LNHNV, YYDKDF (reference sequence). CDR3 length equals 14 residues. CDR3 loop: CATSTRATNEKLFF.

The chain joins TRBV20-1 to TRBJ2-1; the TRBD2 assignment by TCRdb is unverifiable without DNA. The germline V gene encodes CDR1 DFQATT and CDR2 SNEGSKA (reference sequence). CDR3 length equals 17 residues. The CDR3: CSALLLRGLLWGNEQFF.

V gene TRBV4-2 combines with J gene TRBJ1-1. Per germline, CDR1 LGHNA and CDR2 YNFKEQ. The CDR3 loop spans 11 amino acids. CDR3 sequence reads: CGSRGDTEAFF.

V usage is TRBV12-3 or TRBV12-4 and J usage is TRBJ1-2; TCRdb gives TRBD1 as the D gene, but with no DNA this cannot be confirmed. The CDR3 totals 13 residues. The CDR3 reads CASGGTSNYGYTF.

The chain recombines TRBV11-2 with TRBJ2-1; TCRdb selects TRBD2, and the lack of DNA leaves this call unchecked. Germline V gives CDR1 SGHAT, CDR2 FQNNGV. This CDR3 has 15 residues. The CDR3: CASSATSGDYNEQFF.

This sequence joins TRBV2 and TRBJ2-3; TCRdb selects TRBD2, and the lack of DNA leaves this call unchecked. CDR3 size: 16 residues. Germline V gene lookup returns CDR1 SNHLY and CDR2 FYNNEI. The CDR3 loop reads CASSGLAEPSTDTQYF.

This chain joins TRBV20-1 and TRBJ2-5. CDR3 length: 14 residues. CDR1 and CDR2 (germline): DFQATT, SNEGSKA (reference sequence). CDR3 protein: CSARESLNGETQYF.

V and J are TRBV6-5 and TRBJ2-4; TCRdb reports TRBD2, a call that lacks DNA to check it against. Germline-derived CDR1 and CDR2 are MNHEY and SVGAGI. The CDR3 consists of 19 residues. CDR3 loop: CASSYSGTSGSGAKNIQYF.

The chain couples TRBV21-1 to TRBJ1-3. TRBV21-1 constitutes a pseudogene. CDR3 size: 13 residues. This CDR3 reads CARLTESGNTIYF.

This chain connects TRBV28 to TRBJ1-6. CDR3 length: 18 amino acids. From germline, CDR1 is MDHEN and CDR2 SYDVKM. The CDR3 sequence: CASSFIDPESSYNSPLHF.

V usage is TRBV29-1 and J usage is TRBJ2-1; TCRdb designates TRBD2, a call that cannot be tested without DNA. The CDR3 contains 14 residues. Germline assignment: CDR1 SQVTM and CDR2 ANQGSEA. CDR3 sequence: CSVGDFDPTYEQFF.

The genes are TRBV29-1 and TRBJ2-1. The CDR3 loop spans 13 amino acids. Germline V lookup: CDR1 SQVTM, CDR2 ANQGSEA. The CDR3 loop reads CSVGVKNSNEQFF.

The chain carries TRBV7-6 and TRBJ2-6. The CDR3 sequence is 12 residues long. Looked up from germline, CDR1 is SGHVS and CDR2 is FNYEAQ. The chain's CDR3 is CAIHSGANVLTF.

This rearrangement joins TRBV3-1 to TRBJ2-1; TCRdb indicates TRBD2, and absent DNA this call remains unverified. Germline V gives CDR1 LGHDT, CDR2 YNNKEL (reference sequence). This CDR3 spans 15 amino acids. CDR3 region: CASSQDWTANNEQFF.

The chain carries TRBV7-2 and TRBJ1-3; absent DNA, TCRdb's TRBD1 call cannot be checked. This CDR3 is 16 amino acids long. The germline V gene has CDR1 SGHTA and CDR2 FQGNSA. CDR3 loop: CASSEWWGGSGNTIYF.